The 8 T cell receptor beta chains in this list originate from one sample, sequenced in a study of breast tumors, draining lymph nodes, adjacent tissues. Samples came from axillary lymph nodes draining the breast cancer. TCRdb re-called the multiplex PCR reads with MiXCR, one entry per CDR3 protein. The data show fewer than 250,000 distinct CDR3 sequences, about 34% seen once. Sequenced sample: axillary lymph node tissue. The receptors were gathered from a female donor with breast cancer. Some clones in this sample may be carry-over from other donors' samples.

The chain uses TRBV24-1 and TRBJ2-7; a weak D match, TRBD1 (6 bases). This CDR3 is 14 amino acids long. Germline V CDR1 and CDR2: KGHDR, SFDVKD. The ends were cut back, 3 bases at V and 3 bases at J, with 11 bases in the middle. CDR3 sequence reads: CATSDGRGFYEQYF. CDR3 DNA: TGTGCCACCAGTGATGGCAGGGGATTCTACGAGCAGTACTTC.

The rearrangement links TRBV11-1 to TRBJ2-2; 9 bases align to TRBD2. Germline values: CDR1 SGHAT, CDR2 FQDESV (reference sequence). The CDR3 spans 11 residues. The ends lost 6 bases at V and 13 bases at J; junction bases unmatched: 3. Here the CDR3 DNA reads TGTGCCAGCAGTAAAGCGGGAGGGCTGTTTTTT. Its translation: CASSKAGGLFF.

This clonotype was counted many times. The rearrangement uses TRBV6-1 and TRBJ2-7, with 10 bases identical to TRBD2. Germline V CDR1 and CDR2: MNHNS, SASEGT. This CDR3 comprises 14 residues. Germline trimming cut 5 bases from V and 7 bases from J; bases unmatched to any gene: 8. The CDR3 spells CASSYTSGKGEQYF. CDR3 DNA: TGTGCCAGCAGTTATACTAGCGGGAAGGGGGAGCAGTACTTC.

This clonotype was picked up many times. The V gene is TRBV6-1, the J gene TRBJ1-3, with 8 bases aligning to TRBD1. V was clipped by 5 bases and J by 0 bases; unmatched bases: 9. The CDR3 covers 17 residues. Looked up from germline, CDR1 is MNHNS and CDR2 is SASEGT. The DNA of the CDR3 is TGTGCCAGCAGTCCTCCTAGGGACAGGCTCTCTGGAAACACCATATATTTT. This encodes CASSPPRDRLSGNTIYF.

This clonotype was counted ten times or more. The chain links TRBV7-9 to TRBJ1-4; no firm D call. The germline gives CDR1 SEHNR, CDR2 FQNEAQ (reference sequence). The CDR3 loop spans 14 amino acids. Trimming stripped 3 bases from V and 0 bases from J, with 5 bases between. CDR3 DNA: TGTGCCAGCAGCTTGATAGCAACTAATGAAAAACTGTTTTTT. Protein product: CASSLIATNEKLFF.

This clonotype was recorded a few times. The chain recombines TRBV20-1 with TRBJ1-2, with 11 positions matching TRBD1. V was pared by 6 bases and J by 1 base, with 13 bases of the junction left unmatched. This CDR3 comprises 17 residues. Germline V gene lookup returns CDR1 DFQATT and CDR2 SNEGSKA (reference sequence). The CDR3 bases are TGCAGTGCGGATACGAGAGGGACAGGGGGTCATAACTATGGCTACACCTTC. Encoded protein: CSADTRGTGGHNYGYTF.

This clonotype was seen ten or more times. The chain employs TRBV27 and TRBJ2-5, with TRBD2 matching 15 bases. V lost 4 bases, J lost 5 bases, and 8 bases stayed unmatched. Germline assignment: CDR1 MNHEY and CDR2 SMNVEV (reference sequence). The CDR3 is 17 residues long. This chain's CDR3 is CASSSRTSGRDLETQYF. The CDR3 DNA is TGTGCCAGCAGTTCTCGGACTAGCGGGAGGGACCTGGAGACCCAGTACTTC.

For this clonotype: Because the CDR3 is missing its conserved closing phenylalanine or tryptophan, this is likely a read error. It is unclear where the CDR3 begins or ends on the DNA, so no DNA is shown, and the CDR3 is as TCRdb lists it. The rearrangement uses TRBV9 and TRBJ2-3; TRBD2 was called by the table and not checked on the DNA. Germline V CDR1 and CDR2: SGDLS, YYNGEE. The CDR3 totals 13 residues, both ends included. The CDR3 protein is CASSVGLRGVVRE.